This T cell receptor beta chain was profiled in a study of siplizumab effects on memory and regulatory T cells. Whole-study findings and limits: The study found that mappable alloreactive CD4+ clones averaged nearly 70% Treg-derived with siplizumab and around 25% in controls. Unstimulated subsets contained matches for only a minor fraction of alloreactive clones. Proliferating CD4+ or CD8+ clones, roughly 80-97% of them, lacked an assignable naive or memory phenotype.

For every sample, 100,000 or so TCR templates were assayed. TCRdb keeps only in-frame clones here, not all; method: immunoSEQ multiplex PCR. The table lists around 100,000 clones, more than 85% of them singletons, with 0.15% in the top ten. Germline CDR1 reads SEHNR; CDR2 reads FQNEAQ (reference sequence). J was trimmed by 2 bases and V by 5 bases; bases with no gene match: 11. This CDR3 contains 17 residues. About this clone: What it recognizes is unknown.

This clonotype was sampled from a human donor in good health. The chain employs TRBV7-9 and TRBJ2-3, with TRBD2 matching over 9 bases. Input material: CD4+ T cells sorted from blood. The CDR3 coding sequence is TGTGCCAGCAGCCCTTACGGGGCGGGGGGGGTCACAGATACGCAGTATTTT. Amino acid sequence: CASSPYGAGGVTDTQYF.